This T cell receptor (beta chain) was sequenced during a study of blood T cell repertoires in COVID-19. Overall study context: There were acute and convalescent COVID-19 samples, and they came from the United States, Italy and Spain.

Study processing details: Nucleated cell counts were estimated from reference gene primer amplification. Assay used: immunoSEQ multiplex PCR; TCRdb lists only in-frame clones, some missing. V and J calls and clone size are those listed in that table; D and trimming were worked out from the DNA. The data show about 330,000 clones, with 70% to 90% seen just once and under 6.5% held by the top ten. The sample holds one count of this clone. Germline loops: CDR1 SEHNR, CDR2 FQNEAQ (reference sequence). The V and J ends lost 2 bases and 11 bases respectively, with 15 bases between them. The CDR3 has 13 residues.

The receptor was derived from a woman aged 25 to 45 who had recovered from COVID-19. The chain joins TRBV7-9 to TRBJ1-1; no definite D call. Sequences were obtained from PBMCs or T cells enriched from blood (not recorded which). The CDR3 reads CASSLPRLSWAFF. DNA of the CDR3: TGTGCCAGCAGCTTACCGAGGCTGAGTTGGGCTTTCTTT. The full variable domain, rest sourced from reference TRBV7-9 and TRBJ1-1, is DTGVSQNPRHKITKRGQNVTFRCDPISEHNRLYWYRQTLGQGPEFLTYFQNEAQLEKSRLLSDRFSAERPKGSFSTLEIQRTEQGDSAMYLCASSLPRLSWAFFGQGTRLTVV.